Below, one TCR beta chain is given with its context. The target antigen is unknown. These data belong to a study of immune evolution from preneoplasia to lung adenocarcinoma. Repertoires were generated with immunoSEQ multiplex PCR, while TCRdb's copy carries only in-frame clones and drops some. The data show a few thousand clones, with over 80% seen just once and under 5% held by the top ten. Histologic diagnosis was independently verified by two lung pathologists. The study, taken as a whole, reports: Compared with EGFR-mutant or double wild-type lesions, KRAS-mutant nodules were more clonal. Clonality was highest in normal lung, lower in later-stage lesions apparently.

V lost 0 bases and J 10 bases, leaving 13 bases between the germline ends. The CDR3 length is 14 residues. CDR1 and CDR2 from the germline V gene are GTSNPN and SVGIG (reference sequence). This chain connects TRBV30 to TRBJ1-6, with D perhaps matching TRBD1 (5 bases). The receptor was derived from a person aged 55-80 years with lung adenocarcinoma. The sample was FFPE minimally invasive lung adenocarcinoma tissue. The CDR3 DNA reads as TGTGCCTGGAGTGTATCGGGGGTTCGGTCACCCCTCCACTTT. This codes for CAWSVSGVRSPLHF.